Listed below are T cell receptor beta chains from one sample, sequenced in a study of cytomegalovirus exposure and HLA in healthy donors. Measured with immunoSEQ multiplex PCR; TCRdb has only the in-frame clones, and not every one. The repertoire table contains some 200,000 clones. Sequencing was carried out using PBMCs. The origin of the receptors is a woman aged 18-29 years in good health and CMV-seropositive. The CDR3 runs from the conserved cysteine through the conserved F or W.

V: TRBV6-5
J: TRBJ1-2
CDR3: CASSSGRGFGYTF

V: TRBV30
J: TRBJ2-1
CDR3: CAWSTSGRDEQFF

V: TRBV6-5
J: TRBJ1-1
CDR3: CASSSRGTRTEAFF

V: TRBV5-1
J: TRBJ1-5
CDR3: CASSLASGGADQPQHF

V: TRBV12-5
J: TRBJ2-1
CDR3: CASGLRLVGANEQFF

V: TRBV5-1
J: TRBJ2-2
CDR3: CASSLAAGNAGELFF

V: TRBV4-2
J: TRBJ1-5
CDR3: CASSQTGTVNQPQHF

V: TRBV27
J: TRBJ2-2
CDR3: CASCEGNTGELFF

V: TRBV7-9
J: TRBJ2-3
CDR3: CASSPPDYTDTQYF

V: TRBV30
J: TRBJ1-4
CDR3: CAWSVDRGEDEKLFF

V: TRBV6-5
J: TRBJ2-7
CDR3: CASTRGEGYEQYF

V: TRBV29-1
J: TRBJ1-1
CDR3: CSAQRANTEAFF

V: TRBV5-1
J: TRBJ2-2
CDR3: CASSLVEMNTGELFF

V: TRBV19
J: TRBJ1-2
CDR3: CASRLAQGGYGYTF

V: TRBV2
J: TRBJ2-1
CDR3: CASSEGTDEQFF

V: TRBV10-2
J: TRBJ1-5
CDR3: CASSTRGQQDSNQPQHF

V: TRBV4-1
J: TRBJ1-5
CDR3: CASSQSLGEGNQPQHF

V: TRBV5-4
J: TRBJ2-7
CDR3: CASSLAGGVLKYEQYF

V: TRBV27
J: TRBJ2-5
CDR3: CASSRGTSGSGETQYF

V: TRBV15
J: TRBJ1-2
CDR3: CATSRDPHGGGAGYTF

V: TRBV4-2
J: TRBJ2-3
CDR3: CASSQSSGDTDTQYF

V: TRBV4-2
J: TRBJ2-1
CDR3: CASSQDPMAGGVNEQFF

V: TRBV4-1
J: TRBJ2-3
CDR3: CASSQGSLADSTDTQYF

V: TRBV18
J: TRBJ2-2
CDR3: CASSSGQTLTGELFF

V: TRBV5-5
J: TRBJ1-2
CDR3: CASSTKISGGYTF

V: TRBV25-1
J: TRBJ2-7
CDR3: CASPPQMTLLLLEQYF

V: TRBV5-4
J: TRBJ2-7
CDR3: CASSLRGGEQYF

V: TRBV4-1
J: TRBJ1-2
CDR3: CASRQPGQGNYGYTF

V: TRBV7-2
J: TRBJ2-7
CDR3: CASSLAHRRHEQYF